The present T cell receptor beta chain was sequenced within a study of molecular identifiers for immune sequencing clone quantification. CDR3 length: 16 amino acids. CDR1 SGHNT and CDR2 YYREEE come from the germline V gene (reference sequence). Trimming stripped 1 base from V and 2 bases from J, with 14 bases between. This clonotype was counted at least ten times. What it binds is not known. Study conclusions and caveats: Clone sizes that are highly expanded could be underestimated when identical TCR molecules share a barcode.

One entry per CDR3 protein results from TCRdb running MiXCR on the PCR reads. The sample carries more than 250,000 distinct CDR3 sequences, over 20% recorded once. The chain links TRBV5-4 to TRBJ2-3, with D maybe TRBD2 (6 bases). Specimen: naive CD8+ T cells from blood, with Jurkat cell RNA spiked in. Subset here: FACS-sorted CD8+CD4-CCR7+CD45RA+ naive T cells. The clonotype comes from a human donor in good health. Some libraries in this study had Jurkat cell RNA spiked in. CDR3 residues: CASSLLGEDLTDTQYF. CDR3 coding DNA: TGTGCCAGCAGCTTGTTGGGGGAGGACCTCACAGATACGCAGTATTTT.